This record concerns one T cell receptor beta chain sequence. This entry comes from a study of brain T cells in children with intractable seizures. Some clones are missing from TCRdb's copy, which holds only in-frame ones; the method was immunoSEQ multiplex PCR. This sample has about 340,000 clones, with over 90% found just once. There are 16 residues in the CDR3. Trimming removed 4 bases from V and 5 bases from J; junction bases left unmatched: 5. CDR1 SGHNT and CDR2 YYREEE come from the germline V gene (reference sequence). Time point noted: blood from clinic visit 5 months post-surgery; TSC patient then seizure free.

The chain employs TRBV5-4 and TRBJ2-1, with 14 bases lining up with TRBD2. The sequence derives from a boy less than two years old with tuberous sclerosis and intractable seizures. Sequences were derived from peripheral blood, sampled 4 to 5 months after surgery. The CDR3 reads CASSRTSGGPDNEQFF. CDR3 nucleotide sequence: TGTGCCAGCAGCCGGACTAGCGGGGGGCCCGACAATGAGCAGTTCTTC.